This T cell receptor (beta chain) was recorded in a study of blood T cells in healthy people across ages. Study-wide findings and caveats: For the donors, CMV status was unknown and possibly confounded expanded clonotype changes.

Using a J-beta primer mix together with a sample-barcoded 5' primer, a second PCR was run for roughly 7 to 11 cycles. TCRdb reprocessed the 5' RACE reads via MiXCR and lists one record per CDR3 protein. The table lists 850,000 to 1,100,000 distinct CDR3 sequences, roughly two fifths of them singletons, with roughly 14% in the top ten. This clonotype was observed a handful of times. What it recognizes is unknown. Per the germline V gene, CDR1 is SNHLY and CDR2 is FYNNEI. There are 15 residues in the CDR3. V was shortened by 1 base and J by 9 bases, with 13 bases between the two germline ends. Sequenced: blood. The chain employs TRBV2 and TRBJ1-6; D is unresolved. This clonotype was sampled from a man younger than 35 in good health. The DNA of the CDR3 is TGTGCCAGCAGTGAAGGGGCCCTCTGGGGTTCACCCCTCCACTTT. Translation gives CASSEGALWGSPLHF.